This TCR beta chain was captured by sequencing in a study of beta chain features in type 1 diabetes. Broader study findings: A cDNA-based sequencing approach could over-represent cells with high TCR expression. When Type 1 diabetes patients were examined, their TCRB CDR3s proved moderately but significantly shorter in all four CD4+ subsets.

Expressed TCRB transcripts were sequenced after all isolated RNA was converted to cDNA. TCRdb keeps only in-frame clones here, not all; method: immunoSEQ multiplex PCR. Of about 300,000 clones listed, about 13% were seen once; the top ten hold about 0.015%. Germline CDR1 SGHTA, CDR2 FQGNSA. V was pared by 2 bases and J by 0 bases, with 9 bases between. There are 15 residues in the CDR3. As concerns this clone: Its target is not known.

The sample consisted of naive CD4+ T cells from blood. This receptor was taken from a woman younger than 30 with type 1 diabetes. This chain connects TRBV7-2 to TRBJ2-3; D unclear. CDR3 sequence: CASSLLLTSTDTQYF. The CDR3, as DNA: TGTGCCAGCAGCTTATTGCTAACCAGCACAGATACGCAGTATTTT.